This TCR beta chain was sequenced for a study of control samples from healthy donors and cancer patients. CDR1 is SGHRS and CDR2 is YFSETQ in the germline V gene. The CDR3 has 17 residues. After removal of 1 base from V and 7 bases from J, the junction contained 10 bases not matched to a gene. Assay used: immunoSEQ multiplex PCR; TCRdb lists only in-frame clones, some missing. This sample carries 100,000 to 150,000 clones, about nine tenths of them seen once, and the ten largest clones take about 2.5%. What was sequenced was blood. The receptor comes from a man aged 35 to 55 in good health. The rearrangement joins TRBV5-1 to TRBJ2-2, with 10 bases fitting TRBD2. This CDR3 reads CASSLQPAGGLGGELFF. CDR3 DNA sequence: TGCGCCAGCAGCTTGCAACCAGCGGGGGGGCTTGGCGGGGAGCTGTTTTTT.